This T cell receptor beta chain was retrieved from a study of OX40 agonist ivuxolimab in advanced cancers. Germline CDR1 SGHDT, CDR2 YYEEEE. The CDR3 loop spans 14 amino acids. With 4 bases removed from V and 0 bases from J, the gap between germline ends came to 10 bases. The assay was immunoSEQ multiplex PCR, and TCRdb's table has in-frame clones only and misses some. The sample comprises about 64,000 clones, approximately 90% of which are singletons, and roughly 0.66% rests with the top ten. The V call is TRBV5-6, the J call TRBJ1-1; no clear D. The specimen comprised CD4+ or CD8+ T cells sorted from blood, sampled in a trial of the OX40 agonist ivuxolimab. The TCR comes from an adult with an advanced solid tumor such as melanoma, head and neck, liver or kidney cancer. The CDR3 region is CASSEAALNTEAFF. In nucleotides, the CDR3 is TGTGCCAGCAGCGAGGCGGCGCTGAACACTGAAGCTTTCTTT.